These 19 T cell receptor beta chains were all obtained from the same sample, sequenced in a study of CD8+ T cells in alopecia areata (dated by TCRdb to 2017 to 2018). Library preparation was by the immunoSEQ multiplex PCR assay. To provide template for TCR sequencing, every sample had RNA extracted and reverse transcribed into cDNA. Here the immuneACCESS table is served through TCRdb, limited to in-frame sequences with V and J called. Missing clones are a known gap in these copies; in checked studies unresolved V genes cover under half, and the rest lacks a known reason. In all, the sample holds tens of thousands of clones, and just over 45% of those were seen once. Roughly 20% of the sample goes to the ten largest clones. The sample's treatment or condition label is to be understood as: oral pan-JAK inhibitor, 5-10 mg twice daily. The source material was CD8+ T cells sorted from blood, sampled at approximately week 37, from a patient treated with tofacitinib. The receptors shown here come from a human donor with alopecia areata.

The gene calls are TRBV15 and TRBJ2-1; D is unclear. The germline V gene has CDR1 LNHNV and CDR2 YYDKDF (reference sequence). The length of the CDR3 is 17 residues. The germline V and J ends were trimmed by 1 base and 1 base, with 14 bases remaining between them. The CDR3 nucleotides read TGTGCCACCAGCAGAGGAGTAGGAACGGGTTCCTACAATGAGCAGTTCTTC. This codes for CATSRGVGTGSYNEQFF.

This clone was seen a handful of times. The rearrangement uses TRBV29-1 and TRBJ2-7; 8 nucleotides align to TRBD2. CDR3 length: 13 amino acids. CDR1 is SQVTM and CDR2 is ANQGSEA in the germline V gene. V lost 6 bases and J lost 2; bases outside the gene matches: 6. CDR3 nucleotides: TGCAGCGTCGAGGGACTAGAGACCTACGAGCAGTACTTC. Protein product: CSVEGLETYEQYF.

J is TRBJ1-2 and V is TRBV9, with D perhaps matching TRBD1 (5 bases). Between the trimmed V and J ends, which lost 4 bases and 2 bases, there was a span of 15 bases. Germline CDR1 SGDLS, CDR2 YYNGEE. The CDR3 loop spans 15 amino acids. The chain's CDR3 is CASSPTGTVNYGYTF. The CDR3 DNA follows: TGTGCCAGCAGCCCGACCGGGACGGTAAACTATGGCTACACCTTC.

The gene calls are TRBV29-1 and TRBJ2-7; 7 bases match TRBD1. Trimming removed 5 bases from V and 3 bases from J; junction bases left unmatched: 4. Germline CDR1 is SQVTM and CDR2 is ANQGSEA. The CDR3 is 12 residues long. The DNA of the CDR3 is TGCAGCGTTCGCAGGGGGAACTACGAGCAGTACTTC. The encoded protein is CSVRRGNYEQYF.

The sample holds one count of this clone. The chain is built from TRBV19 and TRBJ2-2, with D perhaps matching TRBD2 (6 bases). From germline, CDR1 is LNHDA and CDR2 SQIVND (reference sequence). V was cut by 6 bases and J by 8 bases, with 10 bases left in between. The CDR3 totals 12 residues. The CDR3, as DNA: TGTGCCAGTAGGTGGAGGGGAGGGGAGCTGTTTTTT. This sequence encodes CASRWRGGELFF.

V gene TRBV14 combines with J gene TRBJ2-3; D is ambiguous. Germline V gives CDR1 SGHDN, CDR2 FVKESK. V lost 4 bases, J lost 6 bases, and 8 bases lay in between. The CDR3 loop spans 12 amino acids. The CDR3 region has the DNA TGTGCCAGCAGCCCTGCCGGGGATACGCAGTATTTT. This translates into CASSPAGDTQYF.

This clone was counted between two and nine times. The V call is TRBV2, the J call TRBJ1-2; perhaps TRBD1 as D (5 bases). This CDR3 has 15 residues. V lost 6 bases, J lost 0 bases, and 14 bases lay in between. Germline CDR1 SNHLY, CDR2 FYNNEI. In DNA, the CDR3 is TGTGCCAGCAGGGAATTGACAGCACCTAACTATGGCTACACCTTC. Encoded protein: CASRELTAPNYGYTF.

Concerning this clone itself: It differs at one base from a far larger clone, so likely a read error. The rearrangement uses TRBV7-8 and TRBJ2-7; D is unclear. The CDR3 totals 13 residues. The V and J ends lost 5 bases and 3 bases respectively, with 11 bases between them. CDR1 is SGHVS, CDR2 FQNEAQ, per germline. DNA of the CDR3: TGTGCCAGCAGCCAAGTAAGGGACTACGAGCAGTACTTC. Its protein product is CASSQVRDYEQYF.

The rearrangement links TRBV7-2 to TRBJ2-3, with a weak D call TRBD2 (5 bases). Germline V lookup: CDR1 SGHTA, CDR2 FQGNSA. Trimming left V 3 bases short and J 0 bases short, with 10 bases between. The CDR3 runs to 15 residues. CDR3 sequence reads: CASSLSGSSTDTQYF. The CDR3 coding sequence is TGTGCCAGCAGCTTGAGCGGCTCTAGCACAGATACGCAGTATTTT.

This chain connects TRBV7-2 to TRBJ2-5, with a possible D match to TRBD2 (7 bases). Germline V gives CDR1 SGHTA, CDR2 FQGNSA. The CDR3 totals 18 residues. Trimming cost V 1 base and J 2 bases, with 20 bases left between them. The CDR3 spells CASSLVPSRGGYQETQYF. The CDR3, as DNA: TGTGCCAGCAGCTTAGTGCCTAGTAGGGGGGGATATCAAGAGACCCAGTACTTC.

This chain links TRBV2 with TRBJ2-2, with 8 bases identical to TRBD2. Germline V gene sequence: CDR1 SNHLY, CDR2 FYNNEI. This CDR3 is built from 15 residues. V was clipped by 5 bases and J by 0 bases; unmatched bases: 2. CDR3 region: CASSRLAPNTGELFF. Here the CDR3 DNA reads TGTGCCAGCAGTCGACTAGCGCCGAACACCGGGGAGCTGTTTTTT.

CDR3 sequence: CASSPEGLAKNIQYF. The CDR3 DNA sequence: TGTGCCAGCAGCCCCGAGGGCCTAGCCAAAAACATTCAGTACTTC. The rearrangement links TRBV5-6 to TRBJ2-4, with D possibly TRBD2 on 5 matching bases. V was cut by 4 bases and J by 0 bases, with 11 bases left in between. CDR3 size: 15 residues. CDR1 SGHDT and CDR2 YYEEEE come from the germline V gene.

This rearrangement joins TRBV5-1 to TRBJ2-1, with D possibly being TRBD2 (10 bases). Trimming stripped 2 bases from V and 5 bases from J, with 26 bases between. The CDR3 extends over 19 amino acids. Germline CDR1 reads SGHRS; CDR2 reads YFSETQ. The chain's CDR3 is CASSFGTGKTSGEDNEQFF. The DNA of the CDR3 is TGCGCCAGCAGCTTCGGGACAGGGAAAACTAGCGGGGAGGACAATGAGCAGTTCTTC.

This chain uses TRBV7-2 with TRBJ2-7; tentative D call: TRBD1 (6 bases). This CDR3 has 15 amino acids. Germline V gene data show CDR1 as SGHTA and CDR2 as FQGNSA. V was trimmed by 1 base and J by 2 bases, leaving 12 bases between them. CDR3 sequence (DNA): TGTGCCAGCAGCTTAGATCCGCAGGGGACCTACGAGCAGTACTTC. Translation: CASSLDPQGTYEQYF.

This chain connects TRBV4-1 to TRBJ2-7; unclear D gene. The germline gives CDR1 MGHRA, CDR2 YSYEKL. Trimming removed 4 bases at V and 4 bases at J, with 11 bases between. The CDR3 is 13 amino acids. The DNA for the CDR3 is TGCGCCAGCAGCCCCCCGCTGGGTTACGAGCAGTACTTC. It encodes CASSPPLGYEQYF.

CDR3 DNA sequence: TGTGCCTGGAGTCATCATACAGGGACGAACACCGGGGAGCTGTTTTTT. Translated, it gives CAWSHHTGTNTGELFF. V is TRBV30 and J is TRBJ2-2, with D possibly matching TRBD1 (6 bases). CDR3 size: 16 residues. Trimming cost V 2 bases and J 0 bases, with 13 bases left between them. Germline V gene data show CDR1 as GTSNPN and CDR2 as SVGIG (reference sequence).

The chain combines TRBV30 with TRBJ1-2, with D possibly TRBD1 on 5 matching bases. The germline gives CDR1 GTSNPN, CDR2 SVGIG (reference sequence). V dropped 4 bases and J dropped 4 bases, with 16 bases sitting between them. The CDR3 is 14 amino acids. The CDR3 here is CAWNMDGAFYGYTF. The CDR3 DNA follows: TGTGCCTGGAATATGGATGGGGCTTTCTATGGCTACACCTTC.

The chain joins TRBV11-1 to TRBJ2-1, with TRBD2 matching over 8 bases. Per germline, CDR1 SGHAT and CDR2 FQDESV (reference sequence). The CDR3 sequence is 15 residues long. The junction had 14 bases not matched to a gene; V was cut back by 11 bases and J by 5 bases. The DNA of the CDR3 is TGTGCCTCTAAGGGGCGAGCGGGAGCAAACAATGAGCAGTTCTTC. It encodes CASKGRAGANNEQFF.

This sequence joins TRBV7-8 and TRBJ2-7; TRBD2 agrees at 11 bases. Germline V gives CDR1 SGHVS, CDR2 FQNEAQ. The CDR3 sequence is 16 residues long. V was pared by 4 bases and J by 5 bases, with 10 bases of the junction left unmatched. In DNA form, the CDR3 reads TGTGCCAGCAGCTCACTACTGACTAGCGGGAACGACGAGCAGTACTTC. Residues: CASSSLLTSGNDEQYF.